The clone carrying this T cell receptor beta chain was observed a single time. What it recognizes is unknown. At one boundary the junction diverges from the germline segment, which might be a read error. The data derive from a study of cytomegalovirus exposure and HLA in healthy donors. General observations from the study: Researchers catalogued under 200 TCR beta chains as cytomegalovirus-associated. Donor immune exposure was known only as CMV serostatus. An analysis that came later showed most CMV-associated TCR beta chains appearing HLA-restricted. In a later analysis, at a false discovery rate of 0.05, approximately 16,000 TCR beta sequences were associated with HLA alleles.

This CDR3 is 18 amino acids long. Germline CDR1 reads SEHNR; CDR2 reads FQNEAQ (reference sequence). In the PCR, 60 Vbeta and 13 Jbeta primers were used. Here immunoSEQ multiplex PCR was the method, and the copy in TCRdb shows in-frame clones only, minus some. The data show over 80,000 clones, with over 70% seen just once and 3% to 3.5% held by the top ten. The chain is built from TRBV7-9 and TRBJ1-1, with a weak D call TRBD1 (6 bases). Sequenced: PBMCs. This sequence originates from a man in his forties in good health and CMV-seronegative. CDR3 residues: CSSSSTLLGHLENTEAFF. The DNA for the CDR3 is TGTTCCAGCAGCTCAACTTTGTTGGGACACTTAGAAAACACTGAAGCTTTCTTT.